This is a list of T cell receptor beta chains from one sample in a study of blood T cell repertoires in COVID-19. The protocol was immunoSEQ multiplex PCR, while the TCRdb copy is restricted to in-frame clones and leaves out a portion. This sample yields about 27,000 clones, of which 66% are seen a single time; roughly 8% belongs to the top ten. Sequencing input: peripheral blood. The receptors derive from a man between 60 and 75 years old with active or convalescent COVID-19. CDR3s include the opening cysteine and the closing phenylalanine or tryptophan. D genes are given only for firm matches. Rows give clone size only sometimes, using once, few, many, or a class for an expanded clone.

d_gene	v_gene	j_gene	abundance	CDR3nt	CDR3aa
-	TRBV5-5	TRBJ1-5	-	TGTGCCAGCAGCTTAGGGCCCAAGGGGTCCAATCAGCCCCAGCATTTT	CASSLGPKGSNQPQHF
TRBD2	TRBV2	TRBJ2-7	-	TGTGCCAGCAGGATCCCGAGCGGGATAGAGGGGGAGCAGTACTTC	CASRIPSGIEGEQYF
TRBD1	TRBV6-5	TRBJ1-1	-	TGTGCCAGCAGTTCGACAAACTTCAGGGGGCCCACTGAAGCTTTCTTT	CASSSTNFRGPTEAFF
-	TRBV19	TRBJ1-5	-	TGTGCCAGTAGTTGGCGGGGCCCCAATCAGCCCCAGCATTTT	CASSWRGPNQPQHF
-	TRBV7-8	TRBJ1-4	-	TGTGCCAGCAGCTTACGGCGGCAGGGTAATGAAAAACTGTTTTTT	CASSLRRQGNEKLFF
TRBD2	TRBV27	TRBJ2-7	few	TGTGCCAGCAGTTTCGGACTAGCGGACGAGCAGTACTTC	CASSFGLADEQYF
-	TRBV3-1/TRBV3-2	TRBJ2-1	-	TGTGCCAGCAGCCGGGACTTACCGAGCTCCTACAATGAGCAGTTCTTC	CASSRDLPSSYNEQFF
-	TRBV30	TRBJ1-1	once	TGTGCCTGGAGTAGGCAGGGAAATATTGAAGCTTTCTTT	CAWSRQGNIEAFF
TRBD1	TRBV19	TRBJ1-5	-	TGTGCCAGTAGTATCCGGGGACAGGGCTGGCAGCCCCAGCATTTT	CASSIRGQGWQPQHF
TRBD1	TRBV9	TRBJ2-7	-	TGTGCCAGCAGCGTAGGGGCGGACAGGGGGTACGAGCAGTACTTC	CASSVGADRGYEQYF
-	TRBV6-6	TRBJ1-2	-	TGTGCCAGCAGTTACTCGAAAGGGGACTATGGCTACACCTTC	CASSYSKGDYGYTF
-	TRBV5-1	TRBJ2-7	-	TGCGCCAGCAGCTTGGCCGCACGGACACGTTCCTACGAGCAGTACTTC	CASSLAARTRSYEQYF
TRBD2	TRBV20-1	TRBJ2-3	once	TGCAGTGCTAGTTTCGGACTAGCGGGAGATACGCAGTATTTT	CSASFGLAGDTQYF
-	TRBV11-3	TRBJ1-3	-	TGTGCCAGCAGCCAGACCGCAGGGTCCGGAAACACCATATATTTT	CASSQTAGSGNTIYF
TRBD1	TRBV4-2	TRBJ1-2	-	TGTGCCAGCAGCCTTAGACAGGGAGCCGGCTACACCTTC	CASSLRQGAGYTF
-	TRBV7-7	TRBJ2-5	few	TGTGCTAGCAGCTTAGAGGGGATTCGGCAGACCCAGTACTTC	CASSLEGIRQTQYF
-	TRBV19	TRBJ1-1	-	TGTGCCAGTAGACACAGGGAGAGTATGAACACTGAAGCTTTCTTT	CASRHRESMNTEAFF
-	TRBV27	TRBJ1-6	few	TGTGCCAGCAGTTTTCTGCAGGGTAATTCACCCCTCCACTTT	CASSFLQGNSPLHF
-	TRBV30	TRBJ1-2	-	TGTGCCTGGAGTGGGGGCGGTTATGGCTACACCTTC	CAWSGGGYGYTF
TRBD2	TRBV10-2	TRBJ2-7	-	TGCGCCAGCAGTGAGTCATGGCGGGGGAACACAACCTACGAGCAGTACTTC	CASSESWRGNTTYEQYF
-	TRBV6-5	TRBJ1-3	-	TGTGCCAGCAGCCTGGGACACTCTGGAAACACCATATATTTT	CASSLGHSGNTIYF
-	TRBV5-6	TRBJ1-3	-	TGTGCCAGCAGCTTGTGGGACACCCCGAGAAACACCATATATTTT	CASSLWDTPRNTIYF
-	TRBV4-1	TRBJ1-4	-	TGCGCCAGCAGCCTGGGGAGCTTTGCAACTAATGAAAAACTGTTTTTT	CASSLGSFATNEKLFF
-	TRBV6-5	TRBJ1-2	-	TGTGCCAGCAGTTACGTCGGACAGCGAGATGGCTACACCTTC	CASSYVGQRDGYTF
TRBD1	TRBV2	TRBJ1-4	-	TGTGCCAGCAGAGACCGGACAGGGAGTGAAAAACTGTTTTTT	CASRDRTGSEKLFF
-	TRBV29-1	TRBJ2-7	-	TGCAGCGCAGCCCCGGACAGCTCCTACGAGCAGTACTTC	CSAAPDSSYEQYF
-	TRBV5-3	TRBJ2-3	-	TGTGCCAGAAGCTTGCATCCGAGGGTGAGCACAGATACGCAGTATTTT	CARSLHPRVSTDTQYF
-	TRBV6-5	TRBJ2-1	-	TGTGCCAGCAGACCCCACCGGACAGAGAATGAGCAGTTCTTC	CASRPHRTENEQFF
-	TRBV2	TRBJ1-4	once	TGTGCCAGCAGCAACCCAGGTGAAAAACTGTTTTTT	CASSNPGEKLFF
-	TRBV7-8	TRBJ2-3	-	-	CASSLLVGGGTYF
-	TRBV5-5	TRBJ1-2	-	TGTGCCAGTAGAGGGCGTAACTATGGCTACACCTTC	CASRGRNYGYTF
-	TRBV24-1	TRBJ2-3	-	TGTGCCACCAGTGATTTTGCGGGGACAGATACGCAGTATTTT	CATSDFAGTDTQYF
-	TRBV11-3	TRBJ1-1	few	TGTGCCAGCAGCTACGAAACCGGGTTAAAGGACACTGAAGCTTTCTTT	CASSYETGLKDTEAFF
-	TRBV5-1	TRBJ2-7	-	TGCGCCAGCAGCCTGAGGGCAGAGAGGGCGAGGGAGCAGTACTTC	CASSLRAERAREQYF
-	TRBV19	TRBJ1-5	few	TGTGCCAGTAGTCCCAAACCCGACAGCCACAATCAGCCCCAGCATTTT	CASSPKPDSHNQPQHF
-	TRBV10-3	TRBJ2-5	-	TGTGCCATCAGTGACTCCCCGGTCGAGACCCAGTACTTC	CAISDSPVETQYF
TRBD1	TRBV10-3	TRBJ1-3	-	TGTGCCATCAGTGCGGACAGGGGGAACTCTGGAAACACCATATATTTT	CAISADRGNSGNTIYF
-	TRBV6-5	TRBJ1-2	-	TGTGCCAGCACCAACCTGGGACTTCCTGGGGGCTACACCTTC	CASTNLGLPGGYTF
-	TRBV24-1	TRBJ2-1	-	TGTGCCACCAGTGATGGACAGCCTGAGCAGTTCTTC	CATSDGQPEQFF
-	TRBV12-3/TRBV12-4	TRBJ1-5	-	TGTGCCAGCAGTTTGAGGGAAGGTCAGCCCCAGCATTTT	CASSLREGQPQHF
-	TRBV3-1/TRBV3-2	TRBJ2-3	medium-sized	TGTGCCAGCAGCCACCCCAGGGCTAGCGAGACGCGGCCCCCTAAAGGCCCCCGTTTAAGGAAGCAGTATTTT	CASSHPRASETRPPKGPRLRKQYF
-	TRBV9	TRBJ1-5	-	TGTGCCAGCAGCGAGAGAGGGGGTTACCAGCCCCAGCATTTT	CASSERGGYQPQHF
-	TRBV27	TRBJ1-1	-	TGTGCCAGCAGTCCCCGGACAGAGAACACTGAAGCTTTCTTT	CASSPRTENTEAFF
-	TRBV24-1	TRBJ2-7	-	TGTGCCACCAGTGATTTGTGCTGGGACAGGGCTACATCGAGCGGGGGGTCCTACGAGCAGTACTTC	CATSDLCWDRATSSGGSYEQYF
-	TRBV14	TRBJ2-1	-	TGTGCCAGCAGCCAAGGCCTCGGACAGTTCTACAATGAGCAGTTCTTC	CASSQGLGQFYNEQFF
TRBD1	TRBV6-1	TRBJ2-1	-	TGTGCCAGCAGTGAAGCTTTGTATGGGGACAGGGCTTCTAATGAGCAGTTCTTC	CASSEALYGDRASNEQFF
-	TRBV10-1	TRBJ2-5	-	TGCGCCAGCAGCCTGACTAGAGCCGGGGAGACCCAGTACTTC	CASSLTRAGETQYF
TRBD1	TRBV9	TRBJ1-2	-	TGTGCCAGCAGCCCAGTGGTGACAGGGAACTATGGCTACACCTTC	CASSPVVTGNYGYTF
TRBD1	TRBV18	TRBJ1-5	few	TGTGCCACCCGTTCGGGACAGGGGACGGATCAGCCCCAGCATTTT	CATRSGQGTDQPQHF
-	TRBV9	TRBJ2-2	-	TGTGCCAGCAGCGTAGAGGCACAGACCGGGGAGCTGTTTTTT	CASSVEAQTGELFF
-	TRBV3-1/TRBV3-2	TRBJ2-5	-	TGTGCCAGCAGGCCAGGAGGTGTTGCTAGGGAGACCCAGTACTTC	CASRPGGVARETQYF
-	TRBV5-8	TRBJ1-5	-	TGTGCCAGCAGCTTCTCAACAGGAAGCAATCAGCCCCAGCATTTT	CASSFSTGSNQPQHF
-	TRBV3-1/TRBV3-2	TRBJ1-6	-	TGTGCCAGCAGCCAAGACACCGGTACCAGGGCTTCACCCCTCCACTTT	CASSQDTGTRASPLHF